The rows below give T cell receptor beta chains drawn from one sample of a study of shared clonotypes between healthy human individuals. TCRdb keeps only in-frame clones here, not all; method: immunoSEQ multiplex PCR. The sample holds roughly 2.4 million clones; roughly 95% are singletons and the top ten take 0.1% to 0.15%. The sample was naive CD4+ T cells sorted from blood. These TCRs come from a man aged 18-30 years in good health. Each CDR3 is given with its conserved first and last residue. Each record gives: clone size, J gene, V gene, D gene, CDR3 DNA, CDR3 protein. A D gene is named only where the DNA matches it firmly. Some rows have no size entry. The others give once, few or many, or a class for an expanded clone.

clone_size: .; j_call: TRBJ2-7; v_call: TRBV30; d_call: .; cdr3_nt: TGTGCCTGGGGCAAGGAGCCTTACGAGCAGTACTTC; cdr3_aa: CAWGKEPYEQYF
clone_size: .; j_call: TRBJ2-1; v_call: TRBV11-2; d_call: .; cdr3_nt: TGTGCCAGCAGCTTTCTACTGGGACATGAGCAGTTCTTC; cdr3_aa: CASSFLLGHEQFF
clone_size: .; j_call: TRBJ2-3; v_call: TRBV5-1; d_call: TRBD1; cdr3_nt: TGCGCCAGCAGCGCCGGACAGGGGCGTACGCAGTATTTT; cdr3_aa: CASSAGQGRTQYF
clone_size: .; j_call: TRBJ1-5; v_call: TRBV30; d_call: .; cdr3_nt: TGTGCCTGGAGTGAGACCGGGACCTCGGGCAATCAGCCCCAGCATTTT; cdr3_aa: CAWSETGTSGNQPQHF
clone_size: .; j_call: TRBJ2-1; v_call: TRBV18; d_call: TRBD2; cdr3_nt: TGTGCCAGCTCATTTGGGGCTAGCGGGAAGATTGAGCAGTTCTTC; cdr3_aa: CASSFGASGKIEQFF
clone_size: once; j_call: TRBJ2-7; v_call: TRBV10-3; d_call: TRBD2; cdr3_nt: TGTGCCATCAGTGAGTCCGGACTAGCGGGGTTGTACGAGCAGTACTTC; cdr3_aa: CAISESGLAGLYEQYF
clone_size: once; j_call: TRBJ1-2; v_call: TRBV30; d_call: TRBD1; cdr3_nt: TGTGCCTGGAGTGCGACAGGGTCGGGTGGCTACACCTTC; cdr3_aa: CAWSATGSGGYTF
clone_size: few; j_call: TRBJ1-2; v_call: TRBV7-2; d_call: .; cdr3_nt: TGTGCCAGCAGCCCACCGCGCGATAATGGCTACACCTTC; cdr3_aa: CASSPPRDNGYTF
clone_size: .; j_call: TRBJ2-5; v_call: TRBV5-1; d_call: TRBD2; cdr3_nt: TGCGCCAGCAGCACAGGACTAGCGGGAGCCAGGGAGACCCAGTACTTC; cdr3_aa: CASSTGLAGARETQYF
clone_size: .; j_call: TRBJ1-1; v_call: TRBV30; d_call: TRBD1; cdr3_nt: TGTGCCTGGAGCGCAGGGGGTGAAGCTTTCTTT; cdr3_aa: CAWSAGGEAFF
clone_size: .; j_call: TRBJ2-7; v_call: TRBV27; d_call: TRBD2; cdr3_nt: TGTGCCAGCAGTTTATCGTGGCGGGAGGTCATCCCCTACGAGCAGTACTTC; cdr3_aa: CASSLSWREVIPYEQYF
clone_size: .; j_call: TRBJ2-7; v_call: TRBV6-1; d_call: TRBD1; cdr3_nt: TGTGCCAGCAGGAGACAGGGAAGTGACTACGAGCAGTACTTC; cdr3_aa: CASRRQGSDYEQYF
clone_size: .; j_call: TRBJ1-2; v_call: TRBV7-9; d_call: .; cdr3_nt: TGTGCCAGCAGCTTATCCGCCTCGGCGGGGTATGGCTACACCTTC; cdr3_aa: CASSLSASAGYGYTF
clone_size: .; j_call: TRBJ2-3; v_call: TRBV5-6; d_call: .; cdr3_nt: TGTGCCAGCAGCTGGGGACCTACTAGCACAGATACGCAGTATTTT; cdr3_aa: CASSWGPTSTDTQYF
clone_size: once; j_call: TRBJ2-2; v_call: TRBV5-1; d_call: .; cdr3_nt: TGCGCCAGCAGCTTACAGGCCTACGCGAACACCGGGGAGCTGTTTTTT; cdr3_aa: CASSLQAYANTGELFF
clone_size: .; j_call: TRBJ2-7; v_call: TRBV6-5; d_call: TRBD2; cdr3_nt: TGTGCCAGCAGTTACACCCGGGGGGGCGAGCAGTACTTC; cdr3_aa: CASSYTRGGEQYF
clone_size: few; j_call: TRBJ1-1; v_call: TRBV30; d_call: TRBD1; cdr3_nt: TGTGCCTGGCATCAGGGGGCGAACACTGAAGCTTTCTTT; cdr3_aa: CAWHQGANTEAFF
clone_size: .; j_call: TRBJ1-2; v_call: TRBV6-1; d_call: .; cdr3_nt: TGTGCCAGCAGTGGAACAGCGCTCTATGGCTACACCTTC; cdr3_aa: CASSGTALYGYTF
clone_size: .; j_call: TRBJ2-2; v_call: TRBV6-4; d_call: .; cdr3_nt: TGTGCCAGCAGTGAGGACTGGAACACCGGGGAGCTGTTTTTT; cdr3_aa: CASSEDWNTGELFF
clone_size: .; j_call: TRBJ2-7; v_call: TRBV30; d_call: .; cdr3_nt: TGTGCCTGGAGGATAGGGGGGGCTTCCTACGAGCAGTACTTC; cdr3_aa: CAWRIGGASYEQYF
clone_size: .; j_call: TRBJ1-5; v_call: TRBV2; d_call: TRBD1; cdr3_nt: TGTGCCAGCACTAACTCCGGGACAGGGGGCGTCGGGGGCAATCAGCCCCAGCATTTT; cdr3_aa: CASTNSGTGGVGGNQPQHF
clone_size: .; j_call: TRBJ1-5; v_call: TRBV19; d_call: .; cdr3_nt: TGTGCCAGTAGTCCTACGGGTTTACCCCAGCATTTT; cdr3_aa: CASSPTGLPQHF
clone_size: .; j_call: TRBJ1-2; v_call: TRBV18; d_call: .; cdr3_nt: TGTGCCAGCTCACCACCCGGCAGGGTGCTAGGTGGCTACACCTTC; cdr3_aa: CASSPPGRVLGGYTF
clone_size: .; j_call: TRBJ2-3; v_call: TRBV11-3; d_call: TRBD1; cdr3_nt: TGTGCCAGCAGCTTAGCCTCCGCCGGACAGGGCCCAGATACGCAGTATTTT; cdr3_aa: CASSLASAGQGPDTQYF
clone_size: .; j_call: TRBJ1-2; v_call: TRBV5-1; d_call: .; cdr3_nt: TGCGCCAGCAGCCCGGTGACGGGCGGCGACTATGGCTACACCTTC; cdr3_aa: CASSPVTGGDYGYTF
clone_size: .; j_call: TRBJ2-3; v_call: TRBV10-3; d_call: .; cdr3_nt: TGTGCCATCAGTGCCCCCACCTTGGGACACGGAAACACAGATACGCAGTATTTT; cdr3_aa: CAISAPTLGHGNTDTQYF
clone_size: .; j_call: TRBJ1-1; v_call: TRBV5-4; d_call: .; cdr3_nt: TGTGCCAGCAGCTTGGGTAAGGTTGGGAACACTGAAGCTTTCTTT; cdr3_aa: CASSLGKVGNTEAFF
clone_size: .; j_call: TRBJ2-7; v_call: TRBV10-3; d_call: TRBD2; cdr3_nt: TGTGCCATCACCGCTAGCGGGGGATCCGACGAGCAGTACTTC; cdr3_aa: CAITASGGSDEQYF
clone_size: .; j_call: TRBJ2-1; v_call: TRBV11-2; d_call: .; cdr3_nt: TGTGCCAGCAGCTTATCAGGGGCGCTTAATGAGCAGTTCTTC; cdr3_aa: CASSLSGALNEQFF
clone_size: .; j_call: TRBJ1-5; v_call: TRBV7-9; d_call: TRBD1; cdr3_nt: TGTGCCAGCAGTCCCGACAGGGGAAGGGTCCAGCCCCAGCATTTT; cdr3_aa: CASSPDRGRVQPQHF
clone_size: .; j_call: TRBJ2-7; v_call: TRBV27; d_call: TRBD2; cdr3_nt: TGTGCCAGCAGTTTCCGACTAGCGGGATCCTCCTACGAGCAGTACTTC; cdr3_aa: CASSFRLAGSSYEQYF
clone_size: .; j_call: TRBJ2-1; v_call: TRBV18; d_call: .; cdr3_nt: TGTGCCAGCTCACCATCGCGGGGTATCCCGAATGAGCAGTTCTTC; cdr3_aa: CASSPSRGIPNEQFF
clone_size: few; j_call: TRBJ1-5; v_call: TRBV7-2; d_call: .; cdr3_nt: TGTGCCCCGGGGAGGGCGTGGGGCAATCAGCCCCAGCATTTT; cdr3_aa: CAPGRAWGNQPQHF
clone_size: .; j_call: TRBJ2-7; v_call: TRBV5-1; d_call: .; cdr3_nt: TGCGCCAGCAGCTTGGACTACTACGAGCAGTACTTC; cdr3_aa: CASSLDYYEQYF
clone_size: once; j_call: TRBJ1-2; v_call: TRBV30; d_call: .; cdr3_nt: TGTGCCTGGAGTGTACATGGGGATGGCTACACCTTC; cdr3_aa: CAWSVHGDGYTF
clone_size: .; j_call: TRBJ2-2; v_call: TRBV27; d_call: TRBD1; cdr3_nt: TGTGCCAGCAGTTCGGCAGGGGGTTTCACCGGGGAGCTGTTTTTT; cdr3_aa: CASSSAGGFTGELFF
clone_size: .; j_call: TRBJ2-3; v_call: TRBV7-9; d_call: TRBD2; cdr3_nt: TGTGCCAGCAGCTTAGGTGGCGGGGGAGGTACGCAGTATTTT; cdr3_aa: CASSLGGGGGTQYF
clone_size: .; j_call: TRBJ1-2; v_call: TRBV11-2; d_call: TRBD1; cdr3_nt: TGTGCCAGCAGCTTATCCGGACAGGGTGGTTCCGGCTACACCTTC; cdr3_aa: CASSLSGQGGSGYTF
clone_size: few; j_call: TRBJ1-1; v_call: TRBV30; d_call: .; cdr3_nt: TGTGCCTGGGGACAGCCCGTGAACACTGAAGCTTTCTTT; cdr3_aa: CAWGQPVNTEAFF
clone_size: .; j_call: TRBJ2-3; v_call: TRBV18; d_call: TRBD2; cdr3_nt: TGTGCCAGCTCACGGACTAGCGGGACAAGCACAGATACGCAGTATTTT; cdr3_aa: CASSRTSGTSTDTQYF
clone_size: once; j_call: TRBJ2-7; v_call: TRBV30; d_call: .; cdr3_nt: TGTGCCTGGAGTTCGGGATTGTACGAGCAGTACTTC; cdr3_aa: CAWSSGLYEQYF
clone_size: .; j_call: TRBJ1-2; v_call: TRBV29-1; d_call: .; cdr3_nt: TGCAGCGTTGCGGGGGCAAACTATGGCTACACCTTC; cdr3_aa: CSVAGANYGYTF
clone_size: once; j_call: TRBJ2-3; v_call: TRBV4-2; d_call: TRBD2; cdr3_nt: TGTGCCAGCAGCCAAGCGCGAGCGGGCCTAGCGGCAGATACGCAGTATTTT; cdr3_aa: CASSQARAGLAADTQYF
clone_size: .; j_call: TRBJ2-5; v_call: TRBV6-5; d_call: .; cdr3_nt: TGTGCCAGCAGTTACTCGATGCCAGAGACCCAGTACTTC; cdr3_aa: CASSYSMPETQYF
clone_size: .; j_call: TRBJ2-6; v_call: TRBV2; d_call: TRBD1; cdr3_nt: TGTGCCATCGAAACAGGGGCTGGGGCCAACGTCCTGACTTTC; cdr3_aa: CAIETGAGANVLTF
clone_size: .; j_call: TRBJ2-6; v_call: TRBV14; d_call: TRBD1; cdr3_nt: TGTGCCAGCAGCCATCTACAGGGGCGAGGGGCCAACGTCCTGACTTTC; cdr3_aa: CASSHLQGRGANVLTF
clone_size: once; j_call: TRBJ2-1; v_call: TRBV9; d_call: .; cdr3_nt: TGTGCCAGCAGCGTAGGGACTATTCAAATCCCCAATGAGCAGTTCTTC; cdr3_aa: CASSVGTIQIPNEQFF
clone_size: .; j_call: TRBJ2-5; v_call: TRBV5-6; d_call: .; cdr3_nt: TGTGCCAGCAGCTTACCGGGGGCGAAGACCCAGTACTTC; cdr3_aa: CASSLPGAKTQYF